Detailed here is one T cell receptor (beta chain). This entry comes from a study of cytomegalovirus exposure and HLA in healthy donors. This CDR3 contains 14 residues. V dropped 3 bases and J dropped 0 bases, with 9 bases sitting between them. Germline CDR1 is MNHEY and CDR2 is SMNVEV (reference sequence). Libraries were prepared by immunoSEQ multiplex PCR; TCRdb keeps only in-frame clonotypes and omits some of them. The data show some 320,000 clones, with 87% seen just once and roughly 1.2% held by the top ten. The clonotype was recovered from a woman aged 25 to 39 in good health and CMV-seropositive. The source material was PBMCs. The chain carries TRBV27 and TRBJ2-7; D may be TRBD2 (5 bases). CDR3 nucleotides: TGTGCCAGCAGTTTGGGAGCCCCCTCCTACGAGCAGTACTTC. This sequence encodes CASSLGAPSYEQYF.